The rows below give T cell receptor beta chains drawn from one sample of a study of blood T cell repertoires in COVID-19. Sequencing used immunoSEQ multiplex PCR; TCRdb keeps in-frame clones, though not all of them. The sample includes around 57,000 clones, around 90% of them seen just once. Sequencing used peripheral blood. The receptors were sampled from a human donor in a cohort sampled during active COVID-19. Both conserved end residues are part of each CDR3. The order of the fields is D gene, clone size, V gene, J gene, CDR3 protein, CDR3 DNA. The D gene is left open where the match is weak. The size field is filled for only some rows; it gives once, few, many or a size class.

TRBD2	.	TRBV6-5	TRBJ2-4	CASSPSGGNKNIQYF	TGTGCCAGCAGTCCCTCGGGAGGGAACAAAAACATTCAGTACTTC
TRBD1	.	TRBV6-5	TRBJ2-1	CASSSFLQGNEQFF	TGTGCCAGCAGTTCTTTTCTACAGGGGAATGAGCAGTTCTTC
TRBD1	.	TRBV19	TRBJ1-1	CASGTDWNTEAFF	TGTGCCAGCGGGACAGACTGGAACACTGAAGCTTTCTTT
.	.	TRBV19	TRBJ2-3	CASGSTDSTDTQYF	TGTGCCAGCGGCTCGACAGATAGCACAGATACGCAGTATTTT
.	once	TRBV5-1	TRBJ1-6	CASSLAGRGSTLHF	TGCGCCAGCAGCTTGGCCGGAAGGGGTAGCACCCTCCACTTT
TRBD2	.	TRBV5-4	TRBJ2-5	CASSLGGARQETQYF	TGTGCCAGCAGCCTCGGGGGGGCCCGCCAAGAGACCCAGTACTTC
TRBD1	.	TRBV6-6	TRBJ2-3	CASNLQDRGRTDTQYF	TGTGCCAGCAACCTCCAGGACAGGGGGAGAACAGATACGCAGTATTTT
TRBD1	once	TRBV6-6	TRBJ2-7	CASTGQKYEQYF	TGTGCCAGTACGGGACAGAAGTACGAGCAGTACTTC
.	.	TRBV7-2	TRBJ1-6	CASSLGQAYNSPLHF	TGTGCCAGCAGCTTAGGTCAGGCCTATAATTCACCCCTCCACTTT
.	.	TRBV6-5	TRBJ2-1	CASTDTWVNNEQFF	TGTGCCAGCACGGACACCTGGGTGAACAATGAGCAGTTCTTC
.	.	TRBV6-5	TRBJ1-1	CASSQGEKTEAFF	TGTGCCAGCAGCCAGGGTGAAAAAACTGAAGCTTTCTTT
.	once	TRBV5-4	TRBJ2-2	CASSPGTPNTGELFF	TGTGCCAGCAGCCCCGGGACACCGAACACCGGGGAGCTGTTTTTT
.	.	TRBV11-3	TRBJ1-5	CASSLEGGALACNQPQHF	TGTGCCAGCAGCTTAGAAGGGGGAGCCCTGGCGTGCAATCAGCCCCAGCATTTT
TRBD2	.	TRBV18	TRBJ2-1	CASRTSGAYNEQFF	TGTGCCAGCCGTACTAGCGGGGCCTACAATGAGCAGTTCTTC
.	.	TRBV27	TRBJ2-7	CASSKPGLSYEQYF	TGTGCCAGCAGTAAACCGGGACTCAGCTACGAGCAGTACTTC
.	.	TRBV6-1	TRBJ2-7	CASSEGPANYEQYF	TGTGCCAGCAGTGAAGGTCCCGCGAACTACGAGCAGTACTTC
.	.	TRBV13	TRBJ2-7	CASSLGQLSTYEQYF	TGTGCCAGCAGCTTAGGACAGCTTTCTACCTACGAGCAGTACTTC
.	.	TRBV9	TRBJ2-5	CASSLQGGDWETQYF	TGTGCCAGCAGCCTCCAAGGCGGGGACTGGGAGACCCAGTACTTC
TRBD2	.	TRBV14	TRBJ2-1	CASSRTRNEQFF	TGTGCCAGCAGCCGGACTAGGAATGAGCAGTTCTTC
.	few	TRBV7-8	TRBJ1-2	CASSTRTAPYGYTF	TGTGCCAGCAGCACCCGGACAGCTCCCTATGGCTACACCTTC
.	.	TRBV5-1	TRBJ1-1	CASSREGLEAFF	TGCGCCAGCAGCCGGGAGGGGTTAGAAGCTTTCTTT
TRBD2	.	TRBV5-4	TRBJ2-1	CASSLGGRAHEQFF	TGTGCCAGCAGCTTGGGCGGGAGGGCACATGAGCAGTTCTTC
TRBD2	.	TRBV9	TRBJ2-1	CASSVASGSIGGEQFF	TGTGCCAGCAGCGTAGCTAGCGGGAGTATAGGCGGTGAGCAGTTCTTC
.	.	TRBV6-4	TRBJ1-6	CASSETGNSPLHF	TGTGCCAGCAGTGAAACAGGGAATTCACCCCTCCACTTT
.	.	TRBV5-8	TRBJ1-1	CASRGRAPNTEAFF	TGTGCCAGCAGGGGCAGGGCCCCGAACACTGAAGCTTTCTTT
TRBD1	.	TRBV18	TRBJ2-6	CASSPQGQGLLSGANVLTF	TGTGCCAGCTCACCCCAAGGACAGGGTCTCCTCTCTGGGGCCAACGTCCTGACTTTC
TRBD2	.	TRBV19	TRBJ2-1	CASRAGTSGGNKQFF	TGTGCCAGTAGAGCCGGGACTAGCGGGGGGAATAAGCAGTTCTTC
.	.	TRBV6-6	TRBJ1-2	CASSLAVTHYGYTF	TGTGCCAGCAGTTTAGCGGTTACCCATTATGGCTACACCTTC
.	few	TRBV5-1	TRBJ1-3	CASSPDGNTIYF	TGCGCCAGCAGCCCAGATGGAAACACCATATATTTT
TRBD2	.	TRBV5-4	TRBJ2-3	CASSLPVGGGAGDTQYF	TGTGCCAGCAGCCTGCCAGTTGGCGGGGGGGCGGGAGATACGCAGTATTTT
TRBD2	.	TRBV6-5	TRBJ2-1	CASSYSPGTSQGEQFF	TGTGCCAGCAGTTACTCCCCCGGGACTAGCCAGGGTGAGCAGTTCTTC
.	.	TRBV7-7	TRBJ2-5	CASSLGSWGLEETQYF	TGTGCCAGCAGCTTAGGGTCGTGGGGGCTCGAGGAGACCCAGTACTTC
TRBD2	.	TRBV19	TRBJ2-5	CASSVQRGWETQYF	TGTGCCAGTAGTGTGCAGCGGGGTTGGGAGACCCAGTACTTC
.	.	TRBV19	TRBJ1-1	CASSYLGGPRNTEAFF	TGTGCCAGTAGCTATCTGGGGGGACCGAGGAACACTGAAGCTTTCTTT
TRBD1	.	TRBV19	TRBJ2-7	CASSLIGGQGDEQYF	TGTGCCAGTAGTCTCATAGGGGGACAGGGCGACGAGCAGTACTTC
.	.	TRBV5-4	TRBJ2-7	CASSSPGDVYEQYF	TGTGCCAGCAGCTCCCCGGGGGACGTCTACGAGCAGTACTTC
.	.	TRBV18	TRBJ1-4	CASSHKTGFEKLFF	TGTGCCAGCTCACATAAAACAGGGTTTGAAAAACTGTTTTTT
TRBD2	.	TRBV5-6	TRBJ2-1	CASSLLAGGPRNEQFF	TGTGCCAGCAGCTTATTAGCGGGAGGGCCGAGGAATGAGCAGTTCTTC
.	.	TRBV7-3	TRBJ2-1	CASSERRESYNEQFF	TGTGCCAGCAGCGAACGGCGGGAATCGTACAATGAGCAGTTCTTC
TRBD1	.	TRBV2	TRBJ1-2	CARPFGQGPYGYTF	TGTGCCAGACCATTCGGACAGGGACCCTATGGCTACACCTTC
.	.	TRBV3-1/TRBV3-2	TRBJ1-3	CASSPPVGNTIYF	TGTGCCAGCAGCCCCCCCGTAGGAAACACCATATATTTT
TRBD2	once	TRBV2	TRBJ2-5	CASSEVAGGPGETQYF	TGTGCCAGCAGTGAAGTAGCGGGGGGGCCTGGGGAGACCCAGTACTTC
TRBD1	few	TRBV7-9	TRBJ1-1	CASSTRTGMVPEAFF	TGTGCCAGCAGCACACGGACAGGGATGGTCCCTGAAGCTTTCTTT
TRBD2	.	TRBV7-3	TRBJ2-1	CASSLGGRSDEQFF	TGTGCCAGCAGCTTAGGCGGGAGGAGCGATGAGCAGTTCTTC
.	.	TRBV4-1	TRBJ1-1	CASSRDRKAFF	TGCGCCAGCAGCCGAGACAGGAAAGCTTTCTTT
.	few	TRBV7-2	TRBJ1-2	CASSLDQTGLFYGYTF	TGTGCCAGCAGCTTAGATCAAACAGGCCTTTTCTATGGCTACACCTTC
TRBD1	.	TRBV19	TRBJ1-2	CASRMGTGGFGGYTF	TGTGCCAGTAGGATGGGGACAGGGGGCTTCGGAGGCTACACCTTC
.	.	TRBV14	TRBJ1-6	CASSNNNSPLHF	TGTGCCAGCAGCAACAATAATTCACCCCTCCACTTT
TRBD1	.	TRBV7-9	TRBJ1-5	CASSLTGGNQPQHF	TGTGCCAGCAGCTTGACAGGGGGCAATCAGCCCCAGCATTTT